A single sample is the source of the 8 T cell receptor beta chains below, sequenced in a study of blood T cell repertoires in COVID-19 (dated by TCRdb to between 2020 and 2021). The library relied on the immunoSEQ multiplex PCR assay. Sourced from immuneACCESS, this table was stored by TCRdb with only in-frame sequences that have V and J called. A share of the clones is absent; for the studies checked, an unresolved V gene accounts for under half, and the remainder has no known explanation. The sample includes a few hundred thousand clones, with around 87% observed a single time. The ten largest clones add up to over 2% of the sample. Sequenced material: peripheral blood. Source of these receptors: a woman in her forties or fifties who had recovered from COVID-19.

In DNA, the CDR3 is TGCGCCAGCAGCTTGCGGCAGGCCGGGGCCAACGTCCTGACTTTC. Protein product: CASSLRQAGANVLTF. This chain uses TRBV5-1 with TRBJ2-6; no definite D call. The CDR3 runs 15 residues. Germline V gives CDR1 SGHRS, CDR2 YFSETQ. V gave up 1 base and J gave up 4 bases, with 9 bases separating them.

The V call is TRBV27, the J call TRBJ2-7; D possibly corresponds to TRBD1 (7 bases). Germline CDR1 is MNHEY and CDR2 is SMNVEV (reference sequence). V was trimmed by 5 bases and J by 3 bases, leaving 23 bases between them. This CDR3 is 17 amino acids long. The CDR3 coding sequence is TGTGCCAGCAGTATAAGAGGGGGCCCTAGCGCCTTCTACGAGCAGTACTTC. Translating it yields CASSIRGGPSAFYEQYF.

The chain's CDR3 is CASSLASGFDTQYF. The CDR3 DNA is TGTGCCAGCAGTTTAGCTAGCGGGTTTGATACGCAGTATTTT. J is TRBJ2-3 and V is TRBV27; 8 bases are a match to TRBD2. Germline values: CDR1 MNHEY, CDR2 SMNVEV (reference sequence). V was pared by 2 bases and J by 6 bases, with 4 bases of the junction left unmatched. The CDR3 has 14 residues.

The chain uses TRBV18 and TRBJ2-1; TRBD1 agrees at 9 bases. V was clipped by 4 bases and J by 12 bases; unmatched bases: 10. The CDR3 covers 14 residues. Looked up from germline, CDR1 is KGHSH and CDR2 is LQKENI. This chain's CDR3 is CASSRDRAAEGQFF. CDR3 in DNA: TGTGCCAGCTCACGGGACAGGGCGGCCGAGGGGCAGTTCTTC.

This clone has only one observation. This chain connects TRBV3-1 (or the pseudogene TRBV3-2) to TRBJ1-2; perhaps TRBD1 as D (5 bases). Trimming pared 1 base from V and 1 base from J, leaving 13 bases between. The germline CDR1 and CDR2 sequences are LGHDT and YNNKEL (reference sequence). This CDR3 has 16 amino acids. The CDR3 DNA sequence: TGTGCCAGCAGCCAAGTAGGGGCAGCGAGTAACTATGGCTACACCTTC. This gives the protein CASSQVGAASNYGYTF.

The rearrangement links TRBV5-4 to TRBJ2-3, with D maybe TRBD1 (5 bases). Per the germline V gene, CDR1 is SGHNT and CDR2 is YYREEE (reference sequence). CDR3 length equals 13 residues. Trimming stripped 0 bases from V and 6 bases from J, with 8 bases between. The CDR3, as DNA: TGTGCCAGCAGCTTGGAGGGGTTTGATACGCAGTATTTT. This sequence encodes CASSLEGFDTQYF.

The chain couples TRBV24-1 to TRBJ2-2; D is perhaps TRBD1 (6 bases). Germline V lookup: CDR1 KGHDR, CDR2 SFDVKD. The length of the CDR3 is 13 residues. The germline V and J ends were trimmed by 10 bases and 7 bases, with 15 bases remaining between them. DNA for the CDR3: TGTGCCACTCGGCAAAGGGGGAACGGGGAGCTGTTTTTT. Translated, it gives CATRQRGNGELFF.

J is TRBJ2-7 and V is TRBV6-5; 9 positions match TRBD1. V was clipped by 2 bases and J by 6 bases; unmatched bases: 8. Germline V gene data show CDR1 as MNHEY and CDR2 as SVGAGI. The CDR3 is made up of 15 amino acids. CDR3 in amino acids: CASSYLGQGFSEQYF. CDR3 coding DNA: TGTGCCAGCAGTTACCTGGGACAGGGTTTCTCCGAGCAGTACTTC.